The 14 T cell receptor beta chains presented below share a single source sample, sequenced in a study of identical twins. MiXCR was run by TCRdb on the 5' RACE reads, yielding one entry per CDR3 protein. Among roughly 1,500,000 distinct CDR3 sequences listed, roughly a third were seen once. The sample was cord blood. The source of these receptors is a newborn girl in good health.

The chain links TRBV6-6 to TRBJ1-1, with D hard to call. This CDR3 has 13 amino acids. Trimming pared 11 bases from V and 4 bases from J, leaving 17 bases between. The V gene's germline CDR1 is MNHNY and CDR2 SVGAGI (reference sequence). The CDR3: CAGRSPLGTEAFF. The CDR3 DNA reads TGTGCCGGCCGGAGTCCATTGGGCACTGAAGCTTTCTTT.

This clonotype was seen a few times. This rearrangement joins TRBV4-1 to TRBJ2-3, with D tentatively TRBD2 (6 bases). Germline V gives CDR1 MGHRA, CDR2 YSYEKL. V was clipped by 6 bases and J by 2 bases, with 6 bases between them. This CDR3 spans 12 amino acids. CDR3 amino acids: CASRDYTDTQYF. The CDR3 coding sequence is TGCGCCAGCAGGGACTACACAGATACGCAGTATTTT.

This clonotype was seen a few times. The chain employs TRBV4-2 and TRBJ2-1; the D gene is possibly TRBD2 (6 bases). TRBJ2-7 explains the end of the DNA better; the J call may be wrong. Germline lookup yields CDR1 LGHNA and CDR2 YNFKEQ. The CDR3 extends over 14 amino acids. The CDR3 bases are TGTGCCAGCAGCCAGACCTGGCGGGGCAATGAGCAGTACTTC. Translated: CASSQTWRGNEQYF.

The CDR3 bases are TGTGCCAGCAGGAAGACAGGGACTGGGGACATTCAGTACTTC. Translating gives CASRKTGTGDIQYF. The genes are TRBV14 and TRBJ2-7, with D perhaps TRBD1 (7 bases). The end of the DNA is better explained by TRBJ2-4, so the J call may be wrong. CDR1 is SGHDN and CDR2 is FVKESK in the germline V gene. The CDR3 extends over 14 amino acids.

The rearrangement joins TRBV6-1 to TRBJ2-1; tentative D call: TRBD1 (6 bases). CDR1 and CDR2 (germline): MNHNS, SASEGT. Trimming took 6 bases from V and 0 from J, leaving 15 bases between them. CDR3 size: 16 residues. The CDR3 bases are TGTGCCAGCAGATCCCAGGGGCACAACTCCTACAATGAGCAGTTCTTC. This codes for CASRSQGHNSYNEQFF.

The rearrangement uses TRBV3-1 and TRBJ1-1; D ambiguous. Germline lookup yields CDR1 LGHDT and CDR2 YNNKEL (reference sequence). V shed 3 bases and J shed 0 bases, with 5 bases lying between them. The CDR3 is 13 residues long. The CDR3 spells CASSHRMNTEAFF. The CDR3, as DNA: TGTGCCAGCAGCCACAGGATGAACACTGAAGCTTTCTTT.

The sample holds many counts of this clonotype. This sequence joins TRBV10-3 and TRBJ2-7; D gene uncertain. Germline V gives CDR1 ENHRY, CDR2 SYGVKD. The CDR3 is 15 amino acids. The V end was cut by 8 bases, the J end by 0 bases, with 17 bases between. For the CDR3, the DNA is TGTGCCATCCCTTGGGCCTTTTGGAGCTCCTACGAGCAGTACTTC. This sequence encodes CAIPWAFWSSYEQYF.

This clonotype was counted only a few times. The chain couples TRBV11-1 to TRBJ2-7; TRBD1 matches at 7 bases. The CDR3 is made up of 13 amino acids. Per the germline V gene, CDR1 is SGHAT and CDR2 is FQDESV (reference sequence). The V segment lost 7 bases and the J segment 5 bases; nucleotides outside the gene matches: 8. The CDR3 DNA sequence: TGTGCCAGCACCGATCACAGGGGCCACGAGCAGTACTTC. This translates into CASTDHRGHEQYF. The full variable domain, rest sourced from reference TRBV11-1 and TRBJ2-7, is EAEVAQSPRYKITEKSQAVAFWCDPISGHATLYWYRQILGQGPELLVQFQDESVVDDSQLPKDRFSAERLKGVDSTLKIQPAELGDSAMYLCASTDHRGHEQYFGPGTRLTVT.

This sequence joins TRBV20-1 and TRBJ2-2, with D maybe TRBD1 (6 bases). There are 17 residues in the CDR3. CDR1 is DFQATT and CDR2 is SNEGSKA in the germline V gene (reference sequence). The V end lost 8 bases, the J end lost 0 bases, and 22 bases lay between the germline ends. In DNA, the CDR3 is TGCAGTCCACCCACCCAATCCGGGACACCGAACACCGGGGAGCTGTTTTTT. Translated, it gives CSPPTQSGTPNTGELFF.

A few counts support this clonotype. The gene calls are TRBV10-3 and TRBJ2-7; weak D call: TRBD1 (6 bases). The length of the CDR3 is 14 residues. Germline lookup yields CDR1 ENHRY and CDR2 SYGVKD. Trimming pared 4 bases from V and 6 bases from J, leaving 16 bases between. CDR3 DNA sequence: TGTGCCATCAGTGGGGACAAGGGGTCCCTCGAGCAGTACTTC. Its translation: CAISGDKGSLEQYF.

V and J are TRBV4-1 and TRBJ2-3, with D possibly matching TRBD1 (6 bases). This CDR3 spans 14 amino acids. The germline gives CDR1 MGHRA, CDR2 YSYEKL. V lost 9 bases to trimming and J lost 1 base, with 14 bases between them. CDR3 DNA: TGCGCCAGTATGAACAGGGATGGCACAGATACGCAGTATTTT. Translated, it gives CASMNRDGTDTQYF.

J is TRBJ1-2 and V is TRBV7-2; 9 nucleotides line up with TRBD1. The CDR3 is 15 residues long. V gave up 1 base and J gave up 7 bases; unmatched junction bases: 7. The germline gives CDR1 SGHTA, CDR2 FQGNSA. Here the CDR3 reads CASSLVVGQGSGYTF. The CDR3 DNA sequence: TGTGCCAGCAGCTTAGTAGTGGGACAGGGATCTGGCTACACCTTC.

V is TRBV5-1 and J is TRBJ2-7, with 10 nucleotides matching TRBD2. The CDR3 is 16 amino acids. The V and J ends lost 3 bases and 7 bases, in that order; junction bases with no gene match: 13. Looked up from germline, CDR1 is SGHRS and CDR2 is YFSETQ. CDR3 loop: CASSSGGTSAYNEQYF. In DNA, the CDR3 is TGCGCCAGCAGCTCGGGGGGGACTAGCGCCTACAATGAGCAGTACTTC. Full variable domain (remainder filled in from reference TRBV5-1 and TRBJ2-7): KAGVTQTPRYLIKTRGQQVTLSCSPISGHRSVSWYQQTPGQGLQFLFEYFSETQRNKGNFPGRFSGRQFSNSRSEMNVSTLELGDSALYLCASSSGGTSAYNEQYFGPGTRLTVT.

This chain connects TRBV20-1 to TRBJ2-1, with D possibly matching TRBD2 (6 bases). The J call may be faulty, since TRBJ2-7 better matches the DNA end. Germline-derived CDR1 and CDR2 are DFQATT and SNEGSKA (reference sequence). The CDR3 covers 14 residues. The CDR3 DNA sequence: TGCAGTGCTAGGCCCGGGAGCCCCTACAATGAGCAGTACTTC. This codes for CSARPGSPYNEQYF.